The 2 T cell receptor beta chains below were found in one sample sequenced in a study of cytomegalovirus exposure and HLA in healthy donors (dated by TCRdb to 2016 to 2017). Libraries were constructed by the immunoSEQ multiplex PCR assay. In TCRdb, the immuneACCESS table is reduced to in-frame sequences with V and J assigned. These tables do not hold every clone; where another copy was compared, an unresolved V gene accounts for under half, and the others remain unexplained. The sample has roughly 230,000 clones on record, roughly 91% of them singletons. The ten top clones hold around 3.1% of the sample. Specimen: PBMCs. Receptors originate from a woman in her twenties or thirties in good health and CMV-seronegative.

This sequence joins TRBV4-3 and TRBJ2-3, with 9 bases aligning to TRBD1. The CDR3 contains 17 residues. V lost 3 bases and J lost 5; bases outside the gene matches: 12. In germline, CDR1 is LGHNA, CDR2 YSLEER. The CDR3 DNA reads TGCGCCAGCAGCCAGGACCTTATCGGGACAGGGCAAGATACGCAGTATTTT. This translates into CASSQDLIGTGQDTQYF.

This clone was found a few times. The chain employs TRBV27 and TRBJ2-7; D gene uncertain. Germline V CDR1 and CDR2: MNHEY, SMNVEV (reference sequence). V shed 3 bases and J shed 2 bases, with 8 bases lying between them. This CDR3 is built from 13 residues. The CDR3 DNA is TGTGCCAGCAGTTTCGGATTGGCCTACGAGCAGTACTTC. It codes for CASSFGLAYEQYF.